This T cell receptor (beta chain) came from a study of blood T cell repertoires in COVID-19. Study overall: PBMCs, B-cell-depleted T cells, or T cells were the source of the cDNA or gDNA that made up the material.

Authors' data handling: Reference gene primer amplification yielded estimated nucleated cell counts. TCRdb keeps only in-frame clones here, not all; method: immunoSEQ multiplex PCR. V, J and clone size are those of that table, while D and trimming were read from the DNA. The table records 400,000 to 500,000 clones, about 88% of them present only once. Germline V gives CDR1 SGHTA, CDR2 FQGNSA. Trimming stripped 5 bases from V and 3 bases from J, with 23 bases between. The CDR3 is made up of 18 amino acids. The rearrangement uses TRBV7-2 and TRBJ1-5, with a weak D call TRBD1 (5 bases). Input material: PBMCs or T cells enriched from blood (not recorded which). The TCR comes from a woman under 30 who had been exposed to COVID-19. As DNA, the CDR3 is TGTGCCAGCAGCCCTATGGGGCCTCGAGCTGGGCCCAATCAGCCCCAGCATTTT. It yields the protein CASSPMGPRAGPNQPQHF.